A single sample is the source of the 2 T cell receptor beta chains below, sequenced in a study of T cell repertoires in urothelial bladder cancer. The protocol was immunoSEQ multiplex PCR, while the TCRdb copy is restricted to in-frame clones and leaves out a portion. The data contain approximately 11,000 clones, about two thirds of them singletons. The sequencing sample was made of tumor-infiltrating cells from bladder cancer. The source is a human donor with a benign inflammatory bladder lesion.

The V gene is TRBV9, the J gene TRBJ1-3; D remains ambiguous. The CDR3 is 18 amino acids. Germline V CDR1 and CDR2: SGDLS, YYNGEE. Trimming cost V 3 bases and J 0 bases, with 19 bases left between them. Here the CDR3 DNA reads TGTGCCAGCAGCGACCCCCGCGAAGTTATAACCTCTGGAAACACCATATATTTT. It encodes CASSDPREVITSGNTIYF. Drawing the rest from reference TRBV9 and TRBJ1-3, the complete variable domain is DSGVTQTPKHLITATGQRVTLRCSPRSGDLSVYWYQQSLDQGLQFLIQYYNGEERAKGNILERFSAQQFPDLHSELNLSSLELGDSALYFCASSDPREVITSGNTIYFGEGSWLTVV.

In regard to this clone: This same CDR3 is encoded by further DNA sequences in the sample. The chain combines TRBV5-1 with TRBJ2-7, with D tentatively TRBD2 (6 bases). The V and J ends lost 1 base and 3 bases respectively, with 11 bases between them. The V gene's germline CDR1 is SGHRS and CDR2 YFSETQ. The CDR3 covers 14 residues. The CDR3 DNA reads TGCGCCAGCAGCTTGCGGACGGGAGACTACGAGCAGTACTTC. Its protein product is CASSLRTGDYEQYF.